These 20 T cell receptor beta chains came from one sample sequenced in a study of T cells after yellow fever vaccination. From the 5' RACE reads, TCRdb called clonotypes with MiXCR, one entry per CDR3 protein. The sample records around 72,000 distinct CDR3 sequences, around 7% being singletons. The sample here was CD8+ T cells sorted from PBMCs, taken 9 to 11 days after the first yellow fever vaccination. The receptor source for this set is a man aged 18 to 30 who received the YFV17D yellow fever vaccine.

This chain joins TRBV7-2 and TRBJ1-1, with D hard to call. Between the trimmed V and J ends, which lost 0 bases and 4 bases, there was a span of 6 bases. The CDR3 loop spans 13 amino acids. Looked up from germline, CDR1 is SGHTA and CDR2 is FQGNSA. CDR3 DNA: TGTGCCAGCAGCTTAGCTCGGATCACTGAAGCTTTCTTT. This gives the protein CASSLARITEAFF.

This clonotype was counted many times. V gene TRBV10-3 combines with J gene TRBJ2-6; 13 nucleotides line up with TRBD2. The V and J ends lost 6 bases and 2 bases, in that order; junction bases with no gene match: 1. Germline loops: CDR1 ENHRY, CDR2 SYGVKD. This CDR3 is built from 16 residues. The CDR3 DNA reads TGTGCCATCAGCGGGACTAGCGGGGCTGGGGCCAACGTCCTGACTTTC. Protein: CAISGTSGAGANVLTF.

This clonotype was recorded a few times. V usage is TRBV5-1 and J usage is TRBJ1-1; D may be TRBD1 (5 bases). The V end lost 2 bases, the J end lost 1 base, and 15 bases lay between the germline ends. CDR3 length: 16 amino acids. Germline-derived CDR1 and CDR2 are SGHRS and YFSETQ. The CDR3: CASSFRGDRRNTEAFF. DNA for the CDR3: TGCGCCAGCAGCTTTCGAGGGGATAGGAGGAACACTGAAGCTTTCTTT.

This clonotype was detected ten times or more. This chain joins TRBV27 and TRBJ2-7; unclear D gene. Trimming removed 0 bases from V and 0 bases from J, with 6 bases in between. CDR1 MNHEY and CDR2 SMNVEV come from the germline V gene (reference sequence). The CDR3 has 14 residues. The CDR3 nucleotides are TGTGCCAGCAGTTTATCGGGCCGCTCCTACGAGCAGTACGTC. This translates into CASSLSGRSYEQYV.

The CDR3 loop is CASSSGGRYNEQFF. CDR3 DNA sequence: TGTGCCAGCAGCTCTGGGGGGCGGTACAATGAGCAGTTCTTC. The V gene is TRBV5-5, the J gene TRBJ2-1, with D possibly called TRBD1 or TRBD2 (6 bases each). V shed 3 bases and J shed 4 bases, with 11 bases lying between them. Per the germline V gene, CDR1 is SGHKS and CDR2 is YYEKEE (reference sequence). The CDR3 loop spans 14 amino acids.

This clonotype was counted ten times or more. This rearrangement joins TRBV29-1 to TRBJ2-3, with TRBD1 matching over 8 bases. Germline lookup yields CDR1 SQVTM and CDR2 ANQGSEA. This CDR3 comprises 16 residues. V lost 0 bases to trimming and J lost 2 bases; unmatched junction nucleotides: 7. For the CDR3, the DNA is TGCAGCGTTGAAGATTACACAGGGGGGCCCACAGATACGCAGTATTTT. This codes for CSVEDYTGGPTDTQYF.

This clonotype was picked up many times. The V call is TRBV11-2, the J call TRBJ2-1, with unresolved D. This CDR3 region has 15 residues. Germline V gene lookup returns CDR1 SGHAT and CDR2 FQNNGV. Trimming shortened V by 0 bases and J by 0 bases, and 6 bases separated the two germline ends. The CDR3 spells CASSLEATSYNEQFF. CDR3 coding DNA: TGTGCCAGCAGCTTAGAGGCAACCTCCTACAATGAGCAGTTCTTC. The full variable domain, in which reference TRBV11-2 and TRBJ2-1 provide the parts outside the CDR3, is EAGVAQSPRYKIIEKRQSVAFWCNPISGHATLYWYQQILGQGPKLLIQFQNNGVVDDSQLPKDRFSAERLKGVDSTLKIQPAKLEDSAVYLCASSLEATSYNEQFFGPGTRLTVL.

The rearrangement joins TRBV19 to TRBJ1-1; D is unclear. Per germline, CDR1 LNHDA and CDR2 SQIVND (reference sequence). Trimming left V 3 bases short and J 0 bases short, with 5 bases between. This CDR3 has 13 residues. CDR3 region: CASSIRLNTEAFF. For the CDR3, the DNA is TGTGCCAGTAGTATCAGGCTGAACACTGAAGCTTTCTTT.

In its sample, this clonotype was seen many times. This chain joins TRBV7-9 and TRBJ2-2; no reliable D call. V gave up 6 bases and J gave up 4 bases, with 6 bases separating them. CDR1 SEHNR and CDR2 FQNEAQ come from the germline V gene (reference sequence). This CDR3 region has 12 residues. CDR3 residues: CASRSGTGELFF. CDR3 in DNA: TGTGCCAGCAGGTCGGGCACCGGGGAGCTGTTTTTT.

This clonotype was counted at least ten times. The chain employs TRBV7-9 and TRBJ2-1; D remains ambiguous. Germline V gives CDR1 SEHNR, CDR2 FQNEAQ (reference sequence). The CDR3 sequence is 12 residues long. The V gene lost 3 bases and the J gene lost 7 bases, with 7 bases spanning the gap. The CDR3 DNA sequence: TGTGCCAGCAGCTTTCATGGGAATGAGCAGTTCTTC. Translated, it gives CASSFHGNEQFF.

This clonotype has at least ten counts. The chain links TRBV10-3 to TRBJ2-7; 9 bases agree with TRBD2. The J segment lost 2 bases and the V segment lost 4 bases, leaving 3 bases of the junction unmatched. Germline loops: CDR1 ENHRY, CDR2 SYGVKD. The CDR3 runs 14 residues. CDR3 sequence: CAISGSGGPYEQYV. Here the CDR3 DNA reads TGTGCCATCAGTGGGAGCGGGGGGCCCTACGAGCAGTACGTC.

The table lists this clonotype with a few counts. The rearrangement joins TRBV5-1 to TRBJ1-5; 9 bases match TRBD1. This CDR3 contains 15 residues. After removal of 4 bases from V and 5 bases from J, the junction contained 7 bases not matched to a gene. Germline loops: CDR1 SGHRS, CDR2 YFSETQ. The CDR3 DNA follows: TGCGCCAGCAGCGAGGGGACAGGGAACCATCAGCCCCAGCATTTT. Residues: CASSEGTGNHQPQHF.

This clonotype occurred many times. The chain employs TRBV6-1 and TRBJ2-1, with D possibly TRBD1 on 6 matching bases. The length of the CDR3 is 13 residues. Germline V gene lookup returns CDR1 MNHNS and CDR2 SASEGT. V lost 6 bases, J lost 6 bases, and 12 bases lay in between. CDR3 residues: CASSAGAGNEQFF. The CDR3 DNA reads TGTGCCAGCAGCGCAGGGGCGGGCAATGAGCAGTTCTTC.

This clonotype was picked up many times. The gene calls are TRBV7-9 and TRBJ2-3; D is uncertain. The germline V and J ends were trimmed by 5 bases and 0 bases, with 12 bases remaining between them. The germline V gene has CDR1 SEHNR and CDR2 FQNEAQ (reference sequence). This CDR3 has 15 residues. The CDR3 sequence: CASSPRTVSTDTQYF. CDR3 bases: TGTGCCAGCAGCCCTAGGACCGTTAGCACAGATACGCAGTATTTT. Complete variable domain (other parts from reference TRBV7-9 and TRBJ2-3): DTGVSQNPRHKITKRGQNVTFRCDPISEHNRLYWYRQTLGQGPEFLTYFQNEAQLEKSRLLSDRFSAERPKGSFSTLEIQRTEQGDSAMYLCASSPRTVSTDTQYFGPGTRLTVL.

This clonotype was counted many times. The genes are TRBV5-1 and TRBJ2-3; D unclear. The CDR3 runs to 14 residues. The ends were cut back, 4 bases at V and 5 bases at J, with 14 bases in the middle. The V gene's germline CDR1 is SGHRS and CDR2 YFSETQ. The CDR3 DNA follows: TGCGCCAGCAGCATAGATCCTTCAATAGATACGCAGTATTTT. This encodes CASSIDPSIDTQYF.

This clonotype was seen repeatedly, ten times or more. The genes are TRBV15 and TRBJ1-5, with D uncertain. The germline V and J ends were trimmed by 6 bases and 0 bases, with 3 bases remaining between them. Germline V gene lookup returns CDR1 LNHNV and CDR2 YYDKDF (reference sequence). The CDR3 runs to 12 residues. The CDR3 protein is CATRDSNQPQHF. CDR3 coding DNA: TGTGCCACCAGGGATAGCAATCAGCCCCAGCATTTT.

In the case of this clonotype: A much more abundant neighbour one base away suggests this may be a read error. In DNA form, the CDR3 reads TGTGCCAGCAGCGAGCCAGGGGTCTCCTACAATGAGCAGTTCTTC. Its protein product is CASSEPGVSYNEQFF. The rearrangement joins TRBV9 to TRBJ2-1, with a weak D call TRBD1 (6 bases). From germline, CDR1 is SGDLS and CDR2 YYNGEE. This CDR3 contains 15 residues. V was cut by 3 bases and J by 0 bases, with 10 bases left in between.

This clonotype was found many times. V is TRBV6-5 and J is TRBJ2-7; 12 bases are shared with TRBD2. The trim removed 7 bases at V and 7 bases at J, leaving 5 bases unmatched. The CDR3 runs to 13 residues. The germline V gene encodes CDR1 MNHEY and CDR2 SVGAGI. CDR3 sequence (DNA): TGTGCCAGCATGCTAGCGGGGGGGCCTGAGCAGTACGTC. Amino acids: CASMLAGGPEQYV.

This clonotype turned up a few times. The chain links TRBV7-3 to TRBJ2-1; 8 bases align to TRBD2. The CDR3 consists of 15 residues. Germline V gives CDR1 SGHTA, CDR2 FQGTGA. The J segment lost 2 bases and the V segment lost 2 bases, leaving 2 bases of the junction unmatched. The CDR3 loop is CASSLGGLAYNEQFF. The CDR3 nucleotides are TGTGCCAGCAGCTTAGGGGGACTAGCCTACAATGAGCAGTTCTTC. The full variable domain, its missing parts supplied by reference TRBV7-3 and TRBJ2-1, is GAGVSQTPSNKVTEKGKYVELRCDPISGHTALYWYRQSLGQGPEFLIYFQGTGAADDSGLPNDRFFAVRPEGSVSTLKIQRTERGDSAVYLCASSLGGLAYNEQFFGPGTRLTVL.

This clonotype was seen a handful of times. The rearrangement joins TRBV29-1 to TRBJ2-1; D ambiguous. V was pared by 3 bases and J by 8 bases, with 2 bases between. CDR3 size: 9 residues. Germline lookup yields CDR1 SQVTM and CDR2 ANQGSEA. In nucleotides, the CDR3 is TGCAGCGTTGATGATGAGCAGTTCTTC. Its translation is CSVDDEQFF.